The next 5 T cell receptor beta chains were all read from a single sample in a study of blood T cell repertoires in COVID-19. Repertoires were generated with immunoSEQ multiplex PCR, while TCRdb's copy carries only in-frame clones and drops some. The repertoire holds about 180,000 clones, with approximately 80% as singletons. Sequencing input: PBMCs or T cells enriched from blood (not recorded which). Receptors were obtained from a man aged 55 to 70 who had been exposed to COVID-19.

CDR3 residues: CASRETAGPRYEQYF. The CDR3 coding sequence is TGTGCCAGCAGGGAGACGGCGGGACCTCGGTACGAGCAGTACTTC. The V call is TRBV5-6, the J call TRBJ2-7, with a possible D match to TRBD2 (6 bases). The germline V gene encodes CDR1 SGHDT and CDR2 YYEEEE. V was cut by 5 bases and J by 4 bases, with 19 bases left in between. CDR3 length: 15 residues.

The chain joins TRBV19 to TRBJ1-4; perhaps TRBD1 as D (6 bases). There are 16 residues in the CDR3. Germline assignment: CDR1 LNHDA and CDR2 SQIVND (reference sequence). Trimming took off 4 bases at V and 5 bases at J, with 17 bases between the two ends. The CDR3 sequence is CASSNRQAATNEKLFF. In DNA, the CDR3 is TGTGCCAGTAGTAATAGACAGGCCGCTACCAATGAAAAACTGTTTTTT.

V is TRBV2 and J is TRBJ2-7; 8 bases are shared with TRBD1. The V gene's germline CDR1 is SNHLY and CDR2 FYNNEI. CDR3 size: 13 residues. V shed 7 bases and J 2 bases; nucleotides not matched to a gene: 4. CDR3 in amino acids: CASNGQGAYEQYF. CDR3 bases: TGTGCCAGCAACGGACAGGGTGCCTACGAGCAGTACTTC.

The chain joins TRBV10-3 to TRBJ1-5; the D is unclear. The CDR3 consists of 13 residues. V was shortened by 3 bases and J by 5 bases, with 8 bases between the two germline ends. Germline loops: CDR1 ENHRY, CDR2 SYGVKD. The CDR3 spells CAISEGEDQPQHF. Here the CDR3 DNA reads TGTGCCATCAGTGAAGGAGAGGATCAGCCCCAGCATTTT.

The V and J genes are TRBV7-2 and TRBJ2-7; a weak D match, TRBD1 (6 bases). This CDR3 is 14 amino acids long. Germline loops: CDR1 SGHTA, CDR2 FQGNSA. V was clipped by 1 base and J by 0 bases, with 7 bases between them. Here the CDR3 reads CASSLGRGSYEQYF. CDR3 nucleotides: TGTGCCAGCAGCTTAGGCAGGGGCTCCTACGAGCAGTACTTC.